This entry lists 32 T cell receptor beta chains sequenced from one sample in a study of T cell changes during pregnancy in multiple sclerosis. Data came from immunoSEQ multiplex PCR; TCRdb stores just in-frame clones and leaves some out. The sample consists of under 55,000 clones, approximately 92% of them appearing once. Specimen: CD4+ T cells from peripheral blood mononuclear cells, collected in the third trimester of pregnancy. The receptors were sampled from a female donor with multiple sclerosis, enrolled in a pregnancy study.

This clone was detected only a few times. The V gene is TRBV18, the J gene TRBJ1-1; D gene ambiguous. Germline CDR1 is KGHSH and CDR2 is LQKENI. Trimming cost V 6 bases and J 4 bases, with 6 bases left between them. This CDR3 spans 11 amino acids. CDR3: CASSPGTEAFF. In DNA, the CDR3 is TGTGCCAGCTCCCCCGGCACTGAAGCTTTCTTT.

V usage is TRBV27 and J usage is TRBJ2-3; 9 positions match TRBD2. Germline V CDR1 and CDR2: MNHEY, SMNVEV (reference sequence). V shed 5 bases, J shed 4 bases, and the junction held 4 bases outside the gene matches. The CDR3 spans 14 residues. The CDR3 DNA is TGTGCCAGCAGTAGGGGACTAGCTGCAGATACGCAGTATTTT. Translating gives CASSRGLAADTQYF.

The chain joins TRBV19 to TRBJ1-6; 7 bases match TRBD1. This CDR3 comprises 17 residues. Germline trimming cut 3 bases from V and 7 bases from J; bases unmatched to any gene: 12. Germline lookup yields CDR1 LNHDA and CDR2 SQIVND (reference sequence). For the CDR3, the DNA is TGTGCCAGTAGTATCGTCTTAGGGGGCGCGGGGAATTCACCCCTCCACTTT. Protein sequence: CASSIVLGGAGNSPLHF.

V is TRBV7-9 and J is TRBJ1-1; D is unclear. Trimming removed 3 bases at V and 5 bases at J, with 13 bases between. The germline V gene has CDR1 SEHNR and CDR2 FQNEAQ (reference sequence). CDR3 length: 14 amino acids. CDR3 in amino acids: CASSLAGTGTEAFF. The CDR3 DNA reads as TGTGCCAGCAGCTTGGCGGGAACGGGTACTGAAGCTTTCTTT.

The chain has TRBV19 and TRBJ2-4; the D gene is possibly TRBD1 (5 bases). V lost 8 bases to trimming and J lost 1 base, with 15 bases between them. The CDR3 has 15 residues. The germline gives CDR1 LNHDA, CDR2 SQIVND (reference sequence). CDR3 DNA: TGTGCCAGTCAAACAGGAAGGGTGGCCAAAAACATTCAGTACTTC. It is translated as CASQTGRVAKNIQYF.

The chain uses TRBV5-1 and TRBJ2-2; 12 bases are a match to TRBD2. V shed 4 bases, J shed 3 bases, and the junction held 13 bases outside the gene matches. Per the germline V gene, CDR1 is SGHRS and CDR2 is YFSETQ. This CDR3 contains 19 residues. The CDR3 spells CASSAGSSGGAFDTGELFF. Written as DNA, the CDR3 is TGCGCCAGCAGCGCAGGATCTAGCGGGGGGGCCTTTGACACCGGGGAGCTGTTTTTT.

This clone occurred once. This chain uses TRBV4-1 with TRBJ1-2, with D tentatively TRBD1 (6 bases). CDR1 is MGHRA and CDR2 is YSYEKL in the germline V gene. There are 16 residues in the CDR3. V lost 0 bases, J lost 8 bases, and 19 bases lay in between. Here the CDR3 reads CASSQEGTGRRVGYTF. CDR3 nucleotide sequence: TGCGCCAGCAGCCAAGAAGGAACAGGGCGGAGAGTCGGCTACACCTTC.

The chain recombines TRBV9 with TRBJ2-3; 7 bases line up with TRBD2. The CDR3 spans 14 residues. J lost 0 bases, V lost 2 bases, and 0 bases had no gene match. Germline V gene lookup returns CDR1 SGDLS and CDR2 YYNGEE. The chain's CDR3 is CASSVGGSTDTQYF. The CDR3 nucleotides are TGTGCCAGCAGCGTCGGGGGGAGCACAGATACGCAGTATTTT. Looking up the rest from reference TRBV9 and TRBJ2-3 gives the full variable domain: DSGVTQTPKHLITATGQRVTLRCSPRSGDLSVYWYQQSLDQGLQFLIQYYNGEERAKGNILERFSAQQFPDLHSELNLSSLELGDSALYFCASSVGGSTDTQYFGPGTRLTVL.

This clone appeared a single time. The rearrangement uses TRBV7-9 and TRBJ2-3, with 8 nucleotides matching TRBD1. V was pared by 6 bases and J by 3 bases, with 8 bases of the junction left unmatched. This CDR3 spans 15 amino acids. The V gene's germline CDR1 is SEHNR and CDR2 FQNEAQ (reference sequence). The CDR3 nucleotides are TGTGCCAGCAGGAGGACAGGGACGAGGACAGATACGCAGTATTTT. Translating it yields CASRRTGTRTDTQYF.

The chain couples TRBV5-1 to TRBJ2-7; TRBD2 matches 8 bases. In germline, CDR1 is SGHRS, CDR2 YFSETQ. The ends lost 4 bases at V and 5 bases at J; junction bases unmatched: 14. There are 16 residues in the CDR3. CDR3 in DNA: TGCGCCAGCAGCCTCCTTTCCGGGGGGGTACTCAACGAGCAGTACTTC. This translates into CASSLLSGGVLNEQYF.

The CDR3 region has the DNA TGTGCCAGCAGCCCTCAGGGGGCGCGGGCCAAAAACATTCAGTACTTC. Amino acid sequence: CASSPQGARAKNIQYF. The gene calls are TRBV5-5 and TRBJ2-4; 8 bases line up with TRBD1. The CDR3 covers 16 residues. J lost 1 base, V lost 4 bases, and 7 bases had no gene match. CDR1 and CDR2 from the germline V gene are SGHKS and YYEKEE (reference sequence).

V gene TRBV19 combines with J gene TRBJ1-3; D is unclear. The CDR3 covers 12 residues. Trimming removed 9 bases from V and 4 bases from J, with 10 bases in between. CDR1 and CDR2 from the germline V gene are LNHDA and SQIVND (reference sequence). The CDR3 DNA is TGTGCCAGCCGGAGGGTCGGAAACACCATATATTTT. Translated: CASRRVGNTIYF. The full variable domain, completed using reference TRBV19 and TRBJ1-3, is DGGITQSPKYLFRKEGQNVTLSCEQNLNHDAMYWYRQDPGQGLRLIYYSQIVNDFQKGDIAEGYSVSREKKESFPLTVTSAQKNPTAFYLCASRRVGNTIYFGEGSWLTVV.

This chain links TRBV30 with TRBJ2-5; 10 bases are a match to TRBD2. CDR3 length equals 14 residues. Germline CDR1 and CDR2: GTSNPN and SVGIG (reference sequence). After removal of 3 bases from V and 4 bases from J, the junction contained 5 bases not matched to a gene. The DNA for the CDR3 is TGTGCCTGGAGCAGCGGGGGGGCGCGAGAGACCCAGTACTTC. It is translated as CAWSSGGARETQYF.

This rearrangement joins TRBV19 to TRBJ1-2; maybe TRBD1 (6 bases). This CDR3 is built from 16 residues. Between the trimmed V and J ends, which lost 7 bases and 0 bases, there was a span of 18 bases. The V gene's germline CDR1 is LNHDA and CDR2 SQIVND (reference sequence). CDR3 in DNA: TGTGCCAGTATTGATCGCAGGGGCCCGACTAACTATGGCTACACCTTC. It encodes CASIDRRGPTNYGYTF.

The rearrangement joins TRBV2 to TRBJ2-7; the D is unclear. Germline CDR1 and CDR2: SNHLY and FYNNEI. The germline V and J ends were trimmed by 7 bases and 0 bases, with 13 bases remaining between them. This CDR3 comprises 14 residues. The CDR3 nucleotides are TGTGCCAGCACTGTTGGCTGGAGCTCCTACGAGCAGTACTTC. Translation: CASTVGWSSYEQYF.

The gene calls are TRBV7-2 and TRBJ1-3, with a tentative D call TRBD1 (5 bases). The V and J ends lost 2 bases and 0 bases respectively, with 17 bases between them. Germline V gene sequence: CDR1 SGHTA, CDR2 FQGNSA. This CDR3 has 18 amino acids. The CDR3 loop is CASSLYGSGRNSGNTIYF. In DNA, the CDR3 is TGTGCCAGCAGCTTATATGGGTCAGGGAGGAACTCTGGAAACACCATATATTTT.

The rearrangement links TRBV4-2 to TRBJ2-3; 11 bases align to TRBD2. Trimming took 0 bases from V and 4 from J; bases not matched to a gene: 9. CDR1 is LGHNA and CDR2 is YNFKEQ in the germline V gene. The CDR3 runs to 18 residues. The CDR3 loop is CASSQDTLAGDRADTQYF. CDR3 nucleotide sequence: TGTGCCAGCAGCCAAGATACACTAGCGGGGGACCGCGCAGATACGCAGTATTTT.

CDR3 loop: CASSERGYGYTF. For the CDR3, the DNA is TGTGCCAGCAGTGAAAGGGGTTATGGCTACACCTTC. V and J are TRBV6-1 and TRBJ1-2, with D perhaps matching TRBD1 (5 bases). This CDR3 region has 12 residues. V lost 2 bases and J lost 5, with 6 bases in between. The germline V gene has CDR1 MNHNS and CDR2 SASEGT.

The genes are TRBV30 and TRBJ1-2; D remains ambiguous. This CDR3 has 12 residues. The V gene's germline CDR1 is GTSNPN and CDR2 SVGIG (reference sequence). V lost 2 bases to trimming and J lost 5 bases, with 9 bases between them. CDR3 coding DNA: TGTGCCTGGAGTTCGTCCGCGTATGGCTACACCTTC. Translation: CAWSSSAYGYTF.

This sequence joins TRBV2 and TRBJ2-7, with D possibly TRBD1 on 6 matching bases. Germline V gives CDR1 SNHLY, CDR2 FYNNEI. Trimming took off 6 bases at V and 4 bases at J, with 10 bases between the two ends. The CDR3 extends over 12 amino acids. CDR3 region: CASSLQGYEQYF. CDR3 nucleotide sequence: TGTGCCAGCAGCCTTCAGGGGTACGAGCAGTACTTC.

V is TRBV6-5 and J is TRBJ1-5; 7 bases agree with TRBD1. V gave up 6 bases and J gave up 4 bases; unmatched junction bases: 6. CDR3 length: 14 amino acids. The V gene's germline CDR1 is MNHEY and CDR2 SVGAGI. The CDR3 bases are TGTGCCAGCAGCAGGGACAGCACTAATCAGCCCCAGCATTTT. Amino acid sequence: CASSRDSTNQPQHF.

The V call is TRBV6-5, the J call TRBJ1-5; D may be TRBD1 (6 bases). The CDR3 is 13 amino acids. With 6 bases removed from V and 3 bases from J, the gap between germline ends came to 9 bases. Germline loops: CDR1 MNHEY, CDR2 SVGAGI. In DNA, the CDR3 is TGTGCCAGCAGCGGACAGTACAATCAGCCCCAGCATTTT. Translation: CASSGQYNQPQHF.

In this sample, this clone turned up a few times. The J gene is TRBJ1-5, the V gene TRBV5-5, with unresolved D. Germline CDR1 SGHKS, CDR2 YYEKEE (reference sequence). The length of the CDR3 is 13 residues. V was shortened by 0 bases and J by 5 bases, with 6 bases between the two germline ends. CDR3 DNA: TGTGCCAGCAGCTTGGACAGAGATCAGCCCCAGCATTTT. It encodes CASSLDRDQPQHF.

Written as DNA, the CDR3 is TGTGCTCTGTGGCAGGGGCATTCACCCCTCCACTTT. Encoded protein: CALWQGHSPLHF. The chain is built from TRBV30 and TRBJ1-6, with TRBD1 as a possible D gene (6 bases). The CDR3 totals 12 residues. Looked up from germline, CDR1 is GTSNPN and CDR2 is SVGIG (reference sequence).

This clone was picked up one time. This rearrangement joins TRBV14 to TRBJ2-3; D is unclear. V lost 2 bases and J lost 8, with 8 bases in between. CDR1 and CDR2 (germline): SGHDN, FVKESK. The CDR3 totals 12 residues. Written as DNA, the CDR3 is TGTGCCAGCAGCCAAACACGTGTTACGCAGTATTTT. As protein: CASSQTRVTQYF.

The chain recombines TRBV7-3 with TRBJ2-2; 10 nucleotides align to TRBD2. The CDR3 sequence is 15 residues long. Germline trimming cut 6 bases from V and 7 bases from J; bases unmatched to any gene: 8. Germline V gene lookup returns CDR1 SGHTA and CDR2 FQGTGA. The CDR3 loop is CASRSQRGGIGELFF. The CDR3 DNA follows: TGTGCCAGCAGGTCCCAGCGGGGGGGAATCGGGGAGCTGTTTTTT.

The chain joins TRBV10-3 to TRBJ2-1; TRBD1 might be the D (6 bases). CDR1 is ENHRY and CDR2 is SYGVKD in the germline V gene. Trimming pared 4 bases from V and 9 bases from J, leaving 16 bases between. There are 14 residues in the CDR3. CDR3 in DNA: TGTGCCATCAGTGGAGGCAGGGGAGAGGTTGAGCAGTTCTTC. Protein sequence: CAISGGRGEVEQFF.

This sequence joins TRBV4-3 and TRBJ1-6; TRBD1 aligns across 10 bases. Germline assignment: CDR1 LGHNA and CDR2 YSLEER. The CDR3 consists of 17 residues. Trimming at V came to 1 base and at J to 3 bases, leaving 3 bases not matched to a gene. The CDR3 loop is CASSQGQGAGYNSPLHF. The DNA of the CDR3 is TGCGCCAGCAGCCAAGGACAGGGGGCGGGCTATAATTCACCCCTCCACTTT.

The rearrangement links TRBV5-6 to TRBJ2-2; D may be TRBD2 (6 bases). The length of the CDR3 is 16 residues. V gave up 2 bases and J gave up 0 bases, with 11 bases separating them. From germline, CDR1 is SGHDT and CDR2 YYEEEE. The chain's CDR3 is CASSFYGGPNTGELFF. For the CDR3, the DNA is TGTGCCAGCAGCTTTTACGGGGGTCCGAACACCGGGGAGCTGTTTTTT.

The chain is built from TRBV6-6 and TRBJ1-3; TRBD1 agrees at 7 bases. This CDR3 comprises 15 residues. CDR1 and CDR2 from the germline V gene are MNHNY and SVGAGI (reference sequence). The V gene end was trimmed by 5 bases and the J gene end by 9 bases; junction bases not matched to a gene: 13. In DNA form, the CDR3 reads TGTGCCAGCAGTCCGGGACAGTTGGCTGCGGCCACCATATATTTT. This codes for CASSPGQLAAATIYF.

This sequence joins TRBV7-2 and TRBJ1-5; no clear D. The V gene's germline CDR1 is SGHTA and CDR2 FQGNSA. V was shortened by 3 bases and J by 5 bases, with 5 bases between the two germline ends. CDR3 length: 12 amino acids. The CDR3 sequence is CASSLLHQPQHF. CDR3 sequence (DNA): TGTGCCAGCAGCTTGCTACATCAGCCCCAGCATTTT.

V and J are TRBV9 and TRBJ2-1, with TRBD2 matching 7 bases. The CDR3 covers 15 residues. Germline lookup yields CDR1 SGDLS and CDR2 YYNGEE. J lost 4 bases, V lost 0 bases, and 4 bases had no gene match. CDR3 residues: CASSVAGGPYNEQFF. CDR3 nucleotides: TGTGCCAGCAGCGTAGCGGGGGGTCCTTACAATGAGCAGTTCTTC. The whole variable domain, filled in from reference TRBV9 and TRBJ2-1, reads DSGVTQTPKHLITATGQRVTLRCSPRSGDLSVYWYQQSLDQGLQFLIQYYNGEERAKGNILERFSAQQFPDLHSELNLSSLELGDSALYFCASSVAGGPYNEQFFGPGTRLTVL.